Listed below are T cell receptor beta chains from one sample, sequenced in a study of T cell responses to AZD1222 COVID-19 vaccine. Produced via immunoSEQ multiplex PCR; TCRdb's table is partial and in-frame only. The table lists some 100,000 clones, approximately 91% of them singletons. Here the sequenced sample was peripheral blood, taken on day 0 of AZD1222 vaccination. These TCRs come from an adult in good health. Each CDR3 is given with its conserved first and last residue.

TRBV7-9 CASSLVTTGELFF
TRBV4-2 CASSQPGQNSYEQYF
TRBV7-9 CASSLVLIPYEQYF
TRBV12-3/TRBV12-4 CASSFLRGEAFF
TRBV5-6 CASSLARDRGLAEAFF
TRBV7-2 CASSPRTGQNYGYTF
TRBV29-1 CSVEVRNTEAFF
TRBV24-1 CATSDRGTNINEQFF
TRBV6-5 CASSPDRSYEQYF
TRBV19 CASSIGQTYGYTF
TRBV19 CASLGQWGTEAFF
TRBV7-9 CASSFSGNTEAFF
TRBV7-9 CASSLAGRINYGYTF
TRBV4-2 CASSQRRAGELFF
TRBV7-2 CASAQGMNTEAFF
TRBV6-2/TRBV6-3 CASSPLAGVVNNEQFF
TRBV5-5 CASSPTGYSNQPQHF
TRBV6-1 CASSELALGTNTEAFF
TRBV6-6 CASSPDVWIASGNTIYF
TRBV5-6 CASSRGTGSYNEQFF
TRBV6-5 CASSSQLGPHRAFF
TRBV15 CATSRDRRGQGKGSNQPQHF
TRBV7-2 CASSRYGGEQYF
TRBV9 CASSVVRNTGELFF
TRBV5-8 CASSLDGRNTIYF
TRBV6-2/TRBV6-3 CASSYWIMPSDTQYF
TRBV5-4 CASSLSSGQETQYF
TRBV4-2 CASSQARDRPNYGYTF
TRBV18 CASSPPQGFNYGYTF
TRBV6-2/TRBV6-3 CASSYLWLSGSYEQYF
TRBV25-1 CASSVTGELFF